One sample yielded the 32 T cell receptor beta chains listed below, sequenced in a study of cytomegalovirus exposure and HLA in healthy donors (dated by TCRdb to the late 2010s). Library preparation was by the immunoSEQ multiplex PCR assay. For the multiplex PCR, a mixture combining 60 forward primers for TCR Vbeta segments and 13 reverse primers for TCR Jbeta segments was used. This is the immuneACCESS table as TCRdb keeps it, with only in-frame sequences that have V and J called. A part of the clones is gone; compared with another copy, unresolved V genes explain less than half, and the rest is unexplained. The sample includes approximately 120,000 clones, with just under 70% observed a single time. The ten largest clones represent roughly 5.9% of the sample. The sequenced material came from PBMCs. Receptors originate from a woman in her 70s in good health and CMV-seropositive.

A remark on this clone: This sample also contains other DNA sequences that code for the same CDR3. Written as DNA, the CDR3 is TGCGCCAGCAGCCGGCCGGCTAGCGGGGGGAGGGGCACCGGGGAGCTGTTTTTT. Protein sequence: CASSRPASGGRGTGELFF. The rearrangement links TRBV4-1 to TRBJ2-2; 11 nucleotides line up with TRBD2. Germline V gene lookup returns CDR1 MGHRA and CDR2 YSYEKL. The CDR3 spans 18 residues. With 4 bases clipped from V and 4 bases from J, the junction kept 11 bases outside the gene matches.

The chain employs TRBV19 and TRBJ1-1; no definite D call. CDR3 length equals 14 residues. The V end was cut by 7 bases, the J end by 4 bases, with 16 bases between. Germline loops: CDR1 LNHDA, CDR2 SQIVND (reference sequence). CDR3 region: CASTYLASSTEAFF. The CDR3 DNA follows: TGTGCCAGTACCTACCTCGCGTCAAGCACTGAAGCTTTCTTT.

The chain combines TRBV6-1 with TRBJ2-6, with D perhaps matching TRBD1 (8 bases). The V end was cut by 10 bases, the J end by 7 bases, with 14 bases between. The CDR3 runs 13 residues. CDR1 is MNHNS and CDR2 is SASEGT in the germline V gene. This chain's CDR3 is CAIQGGGANVLTF. The DNA for the CDR3 is TGTGCCATACAGGGGGGGGGAGCCAACGTCCTGACTTTC.

The rearrangement uses TRBV7-6 and TRBJ1-6; possibly TRBD1 for D (6 bases). This CDR3 is 14 amino acids long. V lost 1 base and J 8 bases, leaving 9 bases between the germline ends. The germline V gene encodes CDR1 SGHVS and CDR2 FNYEAQ. CDR3 sequence (DNA): TGTGCCAGCAGCTTAGGACAGGCCCATTCACCCCTCCACTTT. It translates to CASSLGQAHSPLHF.

The rearrangement joins TRBV5-5 to TRBJ1-2; perhaps TRBD1 as D (5 bases). CDR1 is SGHKS and CDR2 is YYEKEE in the germline V gene (reference sequence). The CDR3 has 16 residues. V gave up 0 bases and J gave up 7 bases, with 19 bases separating them. The CDR3 DNA is TGTGCCAGCAGCTTGGATCGATCCGGGACTAACCTTGGCTACACCTTC. This codes for CASSLDRSGTNLGYTF. The full variable domain, its missing parts supplied by reference TRBV5-5 and TRBJ1-2, is DAGVTQSPTHLIKTRGQQVTLRCSPISGHKSVSWYQQVLGQGPQFIFQYYEKEERGRGNFPDRFSARQFPNYSSELNVNALLLGDSALYLCASSLDRSGTNLGYTFGSGTRLTVV.

This clone was observed a handful of times. The chain couples TRBV1 to TRBJ1-1; the listed D gene, TRBD1, was not tested against the DNA. TRBV1 is recorded as a pseudogene. The CDR3 is 14 amino acids. CDR3 protein: CTSSLGRMNTEAFF. In DNA form, the CDR3 reads TGCACCAGCAGCCTCGGCAGGATGAACACTGAAGCTTTCTTT.

The chain couples TRBV2 to TRBJ1-2, with unresolved D. The CDR3 totals 13 residues. From germline, CDR1 is SNHLY and CDR2 FYNNEI. Trimming shortened V by 3 bases and J by 8 bases, and 13 bases separated the two germline ends. Written as DNA, the CDR3 is TGTGCCAGCAGTGAGAACGGGAATCGGGGCTACACCTTC. It codes for CASSENGNRGYTF.

CDR3 nucleotide sequence: TGTGCCTTTGGGGTACAGGCGAACACCGGGGAGCTGTTTTTT. Translation gives CAFGVQANTGELFF. This sequence joins TRBV7-9 and TRBJ2-2; a weak D match, TRBD1 (5 bases). The CDR3 extends over 14 amino acids. V dropped 11 bases and J dropped 0 bases, with 13 bases sitting between them. In germline, CDR1 is SEHNR, CDR2 FQNEAQ (reference sequence).

The chain links TRBV5-1 to TRBJ1-1; TRBD1 matches at 11 bases. Germline V gives CDR1 SGHRS, CDR2 YFSETQ. CDR3 length equals 14 residues. V was clipped by 6 bases and J by 5 bases; unmatched bases: 6. The CDR3 is CASTRTGGGTEAFF. The CDR3 DNA reads as TGCGCCAGCACCCGGACAGGGGGCGGGACTGAAGCTTTCTTT.

The V call is TRBV2, the J call TRBJ2-2, with 7 bases lining up with TRBD1. The germline gives CDR1 SNHLY, CDR2 FYNNEI. The CDR3 runs to 16 residues. V shed 5 bases and J 1 base; nucleotides not matched to a gene: 7. The CDR3 here is CASSLQGVKNTGELFF. CDR3 DNA sequence: TGTGCCAGCAGTCTCCAGGGGGTGAAGAACACCGGGGAGCTGTTTTTT. Filled out from reference TRBV2 and TRBJ2-2, the complete variable domain reads EPEVTQTPSHQVTQMGQEVILRCVPISNHLYFYWYRQILGQKVEFLVSFYNNEISEKSEIFDDQFSVERPDGSNFTLKIRSTKLEDSAMYFCASSLQGVKNTGELFFGEGSRLTVL.

This clone showed up just a few times. The chain links TRBV15 to TRBJ1-5; no reliable D call. V was trimmed by 1 base and J by 1 base, leaving 11 bases between them. Germline lookup yields CDR1 LNHNV and CDR2 YYDKDF (reference sequence). The CDR3 sequence is 16 residues long. CDR3 nucleotide sequence: TGTGCCACCAGCAGAGTAGCCGCCAGAAGCAATCAGCCCCAGCATTTT. Translating it yields CATSRVAARSNQPQHF.

This sequence joins TRBV19 and TRBJ1-1; 9 positions agree with TRBD1. The CDR3 consists of 13 residues. Germline loops: CDR1 LNHDA, CDR2 SQIVND (reference sequence). After removal of 6 bases from V and 6 bases from J, the junction contained 5 bases not matched to a gene. The CDR3 DNA follows: TGTGCCAGTAGCTGGACAGGGGCGTCTGAAGCTTTCTTT. Translation: CASSWTGASEAFF.

This chain connects TRBV19 to TRBJ1-6, with D possibly TRBD1 on 6 matching bases. V shed 5 bases and J shed 11 bases, with 13 bases lying between them. There are 13 residues in the CDR3. Per germline, CDR1 LNHDA and CDR2 SQIVND (reference sequence). The CDR3 sequence: CASSGQGKPPLHF. In DNA form, the CDR3 reads TGTGCCAGTAGTGGGCAGGGGAAGCCACCCCTCCACTTT.

The chain employs TRBV30 and TRBJ1-1; no clear D. Germline CDR1 GTSNPN, CDR2 SVGIG (reference sequence). V lost 3 bases and J 1 base, leaving 18 bases between the germline ends. The CDR3 is 16 amino acids. The CDR3 loop is CAWRRQPGIGNTEAFF. The CDR3 DNA is TGTGCCTGGAGACGCCAGCCAGGAATAGGGAACACTGAAGCTTTCTTT.

The rearrangement uses TRBV5-1 and TRBJ1-5; D is ambiguous. Trimming shortened V by 9 bases and J by 0 bases, and 19 bases separated the two germline ends. Germline V gives CDR1 SGHRS, CDR2 YFSETQ. This CDR3 region has 16 residues. CDR3 residues: CATPSHRPNSNQPQHF. DNA of the CDR3: TGCGCCACTCCCAGTCACAGACCTAATAGCAATCAGCCCCAGCATTTT.

This clone has more than one count but fewer than ten. The chain employs TRBV5-5 and TRBJ1-2; D is possibly TRBD1 (6 bases). The CDR3 totals 15 residues. Between the trimmed V and J ends, which lost 0 bases and 8 bases, there was a span of 17 bases. CDR1 and CDR2 from the germline V gene are SGHKS and YYEKEE (reference sequence). CDR3 sequence (DNA): TGTGCCAGCAGCTTGGCCGGGGGGGGCCCTAGGGGCTACACCTTC. Amino acids: CASSLAGGGPRGYTF.

This chain uses TRBV6-5 with TRBJ2-7, with 9 bases identical to TRBD2. The CDR3 is 15 amino acids. J was trimmed by 3 bases and V by 6 bases; bases with no gene match: 9. Germline lookup yields CDR1 MNHEY and CDR2 SVGAGI. Written as DNA, the CDR3 is TGTGCCAGCAGCGCGGGGCGGGGGGGAAACTACGAGCAGTACTTC. As protein: CASSAGRGGNYEQYF.

The CDR3 protein is CASSYSDSRRAFF. In nucleotides, the CDR3 is TGTGCCAGCAGTTACTCAGACAGCCGTAGAGCTTTCTTT. The chain couples TRBV6-5 to TRBJ1-1; weak D call: TRBD1 (5 bases). From germline, CDR1 is MNHEY and CDR2 SVGAGI. V lost 0 bases and J lost 10, with 12 bases in between. CDR3 length: 13 amino acids.

J is TRBJ2-1 and V is TRBV19; 9 bases match TRBD2. Trimming took 7 bases from V and 7 from J; bases not matched to a gene: 5. CDR1 is LNHDA, CDR2 SQIVND, per germline (reference sequence). The CDR3 runs 13 residues. As DNA, the CDR3 is TGTGCCAGTATGACGAGCGGGGGGAATGAGCAGTTCTTC. Translating it yields CASMTSGGNEQFF. Full variable domain (remainder filled in from reference TRBV19 and TRBJ2-1): DGGITQSPKYLFRKEGQNVTLSCEQNLNHDAMYWYRQDPGQGLRLIYYSQIVNDFQKGDIAEGYSVSREKKESFPLTVTSAQKNPTAFYLCASMTSGGNEQFFGPGTRLTVL.

The genes are TRBV5-1 and TRBJ2-5; 7 nucleotides line up with TRBD2. This CDR3 spans 14 amino acids. V trimming: 3 bases; J trimming: 5 bases; junction bases outside the gene matches: 7. The germline gives CDR1 SGHRS, CDR2 YFSETQ. The CDR3 bases are TGCGCCAGCAGCTCAGGACTAGGAGGCGAGACCCAGTACTTC. It is translated as CASSSGLGGETQYF.

This clone has only one observation. This chain connects TRBV29-1 to TRBJ1-6, with 8 bases matching TRBD1. The germline CDR1 and CDR2 sequences are SQVTM and ANQGSEA. The V segment lost 6 bases and the J segment 8 bases; nucleotides outside the gene matches: 6. CDR3 size: 13 residues. The CDR3 region has the DNA TGCAGCGTCACCCTACAGGGGGATTCACCCCTCCACTTT. This translates into CSVTLQGDSPLHF.

The chain combines TRBV7-6 with TRBJ2-6; 11 bases line up with TRBD1. CDR3 size: 20 residues. The germline CDR1 and CDR2 sequences are SGHVS and FNYEAQ. With V trimmed by 2 bases and J by 0 bases, 9 bases remained unmatched. CDR3 in amino acids: CASSLSRAGTGGSGANVLTF. CDR3 bases: TGTGCCAGCAGCTTATCCCGCGCCGGGACAGGGGGCTCTGGGGCCAACGTCCTGACTTTC.

The chain joins TRBV7-2 to TRBJ1-1, with D uncertain. V was shortened by 5 bases and J by 8 bases, with 18 bases between the two germline ends. The germline V gene encodes CDR1 SGHTA and CDR2 FQGNSA. The CDR3 totals 14 residues. CDR3 region: CASSPRPGSYEAFF. CDR3 bases: TGTGCCAGCAGCCCACGTCCGGGTTCCTACGAAGCTTTCTTT.

V gene TRBV10-1 combines with J gene TRBJ2-1; 9 nucleotides align to TRBD2. J lost 4 bases, V lost 6 bases, and 4 bases had no gene match. The CDR3 loop spans 14 amino acids. Germline CDR1 WNHNN, CDR2 SYGVQD (reference sequence). CDR3 nucleotide sequence: TGCGCCAGCAGCCGACTAGCGGAGTACAATGAGCAGTTCTTC. Translated: CASSRLAEYNEQFF.

The chain is built from TRBV6-5 and TRBJ1-5; 8 bases line up with TRBD1. Germline CDR1 MNHEY, CDR2 SVGAGI. The V gene end was trimmed by 0 bases and the J gene end by 7 bases; junction bases not matched to a gene: 8. This CDR3 contains 16 residues. CDR3 region: CASSYSSGQGGQPQHF. DNA of the CDR3: TGTGCCAGCAGTTACTCATCAGGACAGGGCGGACAGCCCCAGCATTTT.

The chain is built from TRBV30 and TRBJ2-2; D perhaps matches TRBD1 (6 bases). Trimming removed 4 bases at V and 2 bases at J, with 20 bases between. The CDR3 is made up of 17 amino acids. From germline, CDR1 is GTSNPN and CDR2 SVGIG (reference sequence). The CDR3 protein is CAWTTRQQGINTGELFF. DNA of the CDR3: TGTGCCTGGACTACCCGCCAACAGGGCATTAACACCGGGGAGCTGTTTTTT.

This rearrangement joins TRBV5-6 to TRBJ2-7, with 13 bases lining up with TRBD2. J gave up 3 bases and V 5 bases, and 5 bases lay outside the gene matches. The germline gives CDR1 SGHDT, CDR2 YYEEEE. The length of the CDR3 is 15 residues. The CDR3 sequence: CASRLLAGGNYEQYF. The CDR3 DNA sequence: TGTGCCAGCAGGTTACTAGCGGGGGGGAACTACGAGCAGTACTTC. Filled out from reference TRBV5-6 and TRBJ2-7, the complete variable domain reads DAGVTQSPTHLIKTRGQQVTLRCSPKSGHDTVSWYQQALGQGPQFIFQYYEEEERQRGNFPDRFSGHQFPNYSSELNVNALLLGDSALYLCASRLLAGGNYEQYFGPGTRLTVT.

The gene calls are TRBV30 and TRBJ1-2; 8 bases map to TRBD1. Germline CDR1 is GTSNPN and CDR2 is SVGIG (reference sequence). J lost 0 bases, V lost 5 bases, and 5 bases had no gene match. This CDR3 is 14 amino acids long. The CDR3 DNA reads TGTGCCTGGTTCCGGACAGGGACTAACTATGGCTACACCTTC. It translates to CAWFRTGTNYGYTF.

The chain recombines TRBV30 with TRBJ2-3; TRBD2 matches at 11 bases. With 3 bases clipped from V and 7 bases from J, the junction kept 12 bases outside the gene matches. Looked up from germline, CDR1 is GTSNPN and CDR2 is SVGIG (reference sequence). The length of the CDR3 is 16 residues. CDR3 region: CAWSIAGGPSGNTQYF. The CDR3 bases are TGTGCCTGGAGCATAGCGGGGGGGCCTTCTGGGAATACGCAGTATTTT. Looking up the rest from reference TRBV30 and TRBJ2-3 gives the full variable domain: SQTIHQWPATLVQPVGSPLSLECTVEGTSNPNLYWYRQAAGRGLQLLFYSVGIGQISSEVPQNLSASRPQDRQFILSSKKLLLSDSGFYLCAWSIAGGPSGNTQYFGPGTRLTVL.

The chain joins TRBV30 to TRBJ1-2, with 12 bases fitting TRBD1. Looked up from germline, CDR1 is GTSNPN and CDR2 is SVGIG (reference sequence). With V trimmed by 2 bases and J by 4 bases, 11 bases remained unmatched. The CDR3 covers 17 residues. The CDR3 sequence: CAWSTTGTGGLLYGYTF. Written as DNA, the CDR3 is TGTGCCTGGAGTACAACCGGGACAGGGGGCCTTCTCTATGGCTACACCTTC.

CDR3 bases: TGTGCCTGGATCCGAAAAGAGGCTAGCCAAGAGACCCAGTACTTC. It is translated as CAWIRKEASQETQYF. The rearrangement joins TRBV30 to TRBJ2-5; D gene uncertain. In germline, CDR1 is GTSNPN, CDR2 SVGIG (reference sequence). Trimming took 4 bases from V and 1 from J, leaving 16 bases between them. This CDR3 spans 15 amino acids.

The J gene is TRBJ1-1, the V gene TRBV29-1, with TRBD1 matching 9 bases. The CDR3 runs 12 residues. Germline-derived CDR1 and CDR2 are SQVTM and ANQGSEA. The V gene end was trimmed by 3 bases and the J gene end by 4 bases; junction bases not matched to a gene: 0. As DNA, the CDR3 is TGCAGCGTTGAGACAGGGGGCACTGAAGCTTTCTTT. Translation gives CSVETGGTEAFF.